This is a list of T cell receptor beta chains from one sample in a study of immune evolution from preneoplasia to lung adenocarcinoma. Assay used: immunoSEQ multiplex PCR; TCRdb lists only in-frame clones, some missing. The sample holds about 14,000 clones, more than 80% seen once. The sample consisted of FFPE minimally invasive lung adenocarcinoma tissue. These receptors all stem from a person aged 70 to 85 with lung adenocarcinoma. CDR3s include the opening cysteine and the closing phenylalanine or tryptophan. The D gene is left open where the match is weak. Clone size is not always given. Where it is, it says once, few, many or a class for expanded clones.

length: 15; V: TRBV19; J: TRBJ1-5; D: -; size: -; CDR3: CASSISQGSNQPQHF; DNA: TGTGCCAGTAGTATAAGCCAGGGTAGCAATCAGCCCCAGCATTTT
length: 11; V: TRBV7-3; J: TRBJ2-1; D: -; size: -; CDR3: CASRPKSEQFF; DNA: TGTGCCAGCAGGCCGAAATCTGAGCAGTTCTTC
length: 14; V: TRBV15; J: TRBJ1-4; D: TRBD1; size: -; CDR3: CATSPDRIYEKLFF; DNA: TGTGCCACCAGTCCGGACAGGATTTATGAAAAACTGTTTTTT
length: 14; V: TRBV30; J: TRBJ2-7; D: TRBD2; size: once; CDR3: CAWSAGTSNGEQYF; DNA: TGTGCCTGGAGTGCCGGGACTAGCAACGGCGAGCAGTACTTC
length: 13; V: TRBV2; J: TRBJ2-5; D: -; size: -; CDR3: CASGLWGRETQYF; DNA: TGTGCCAGCGGGCTTTGGGGGCGGGAGACCCAGTACTTC
length: 15; V: TRBV5-1; J: TRBJ2-5; D: TRBD2; size: few; CDR3: CASSLGRGGQETQYF; DNA: TGCGCCAGCAGCTTGGGCCGCGGGGGCCAAGAGACCCAGTACTTC
length: 12; V: TRBV6-5; J: TRBJ2-3; D: -; size: -; CDR3: CASTDSTDRQYF; DNA: TGTGCCAGCACCGACAGCACAGATAGGCAGTATTTT
length: 13; V: TRBV7-2; J: TRBJ2-1; D: -; size: -; CDR3: CASSQSRDSGQFF; DNA: TGTGCCAGCAGTCAATCCAGGGATTCCGGGCAGTTCTTC
length: 13; V: TRBV27; J: TRBJ1-4; D: TRBD1; size: -; CDR3: CAVRDSHNEKLFF; DNA: TGTGCCGTCCGGGACAGTCATAATGAAAAACTGTTTTTT
length: 13; V: TRBV21-1; J: TRBJ2-5; D: -; size: -; CDR3: CASSKGQGKTQYF; DNA: TGTGCCAGCAGCAAAGGGCAGGGAAAGACCCAGTACTTC
length: 17; V: TRBV11-3; J: TRBJ2-2; D: -; size: -; CDR3: CASSSLLGTANTGELFF; DNA: TGTGCCAGCAGCTCGCTACTCGGGACGGCGAACACCGGGGAGCTGTTTTTT
length: 17; V: TRBV5-6; J: TRBJ2-5; D: -; size: -; CDR3: CASSLIRGAFYQETQYF; DNA: TGTGCCAGCAGCTTGATCAGGGGCGCATTTTACCAAGAGACCCAGTACTTC
length: 13; V: TRBV7-9; J: TRBJ2-7; D: TRBD2; size: -; CDR3: CASSRTSGYEQYF; DNA: TGTGCCAGCAGCCGGACTAGCGGCTACGAGCAGTACTTC
length: 14; V: TRBV5-1; J: TRBJ1-1; D: -; size: once; CDR3: CASSLDNSDAEAFF; DNA: TGCGCCAGCAGCTTGGACAATTCGGACGCTGAAGCTTTCTTT
length: 14; V: TRBV29-1; J: TRBJ2-7; D: -; size: -; CDR3: CSARDIQAKGEQYF; DNA: TGCAGTGCACGGGACATTCAAGCTAAGGGCGAGCAGTACTTC
length: 16; V: TRBV6-5; J: TRBJ2-7; D: TRBD1; size: -; CDR3: CASSYELRGPTYEQYF; DNA: TGTGCCAGCAGTTACGAACTGAGGGGGCCCACCTACGAGCAGTACTTC
length: 15; V: TRBV11-1; J: TRBJ2-3; D: -; size: -; CDR3: CASSFSGLRADTQYF; DNA: TGTGCCAGCAGCTTTTCAGGGCTTCGGGCAGATACGCAGTATTTT
length: 15; V: TRBV27; J: TRBJ2-1; D: TRBD2; size: -; CDR3: CASSQLAGGDNEQFF; DNA: TGTGCCAGCAGCCAACTAGCGGGAGGGGATAATGAGCAGTTCTTC
length: 13; V: TRBV27; J: TRBJ2-7; D: -; size: -; CDR3: CASSGMGVLEQYF; DNA: TGTGCCAGCAGTGGGATGGGAGTTCTCGAGCAGTACTTC
length: 13; V: TRBV15; J: TRBJ2-2; D: -; size: -; CDR3: CATSRGLTGELFF; DNA: TGTGCCACCAGCAGAGGTCTCACCGGGGAGCTGTTTTTT
length: 15; V: TRBV11-2; J: TRBJ1-3; D: -; size: once; CDR3: CASSFTQSSGNTIYF; DNA: TGTGCCAGCAGCTTCACCCAGAGCTCTGGAAACACCATATATTTT
length: 13; V: TRBV19; J: TRBJ2-5; D: TRBD2; size: -; CDR3: CASSTGLVETQYF; DNA: TGTGCCAGTAGTACCGGACTAGTTGAGACCCAGTACTTC
length: 13; V: TRBV18; J: TRBJ1-3; D: -; size: -; CDR3: CASSRPLADTIYF; DNA: TGTGCCAGCTCACGGCCGTTGGCGGACACCATATATTTT
length: 13; V: TRBV6-1; J: TRBJ1-6; D: -; size: -; CDR3: CASMAVFNSPLHF; DNA: TGTGCCAGCATGGCAGTCTTCAATTCACCCCTCCACTTT
length: 13; V: TRBV28; J: TRBJ2-1; D: TRBD2; size: -; CDR3: CASRSGTYNEQFF; DNA: TGTGCCAGCAGAAGCGGGACTTACAATGAGCAGTTCTTC
length: 14; V: TRBV28; J: TRBJ1-6; D: -; size: -; CDR3: CASRKGGPNSPLHF; DNA: TGTGCCAGCAGAAAAGGGGGGCCTAATTCACCCCTCCACTTT
length: 12; V: TRBV28; J: TRBJ1-2; D: -; size: -; CDR3: CASSPSNYGYTF; DNA: TGTGCCAGCAGTCCCTCTAACTATGGCTACACCTTC
length: 15; V: TRBV7-3; J: TRBJ2-7; D: TRBD2; size: -; CDR3: CASSQPGLGYYEQYF; DNA: TGTGCCAGCAGCCAACCGGGACTAGGGTACTACGAGCAGTACTTC